Listed below are T cell receptor beta chains from one sample, sequenced in a study of blood T cell repertoires in COVID-19. Libraries were prepared by immunoSEQ multiplex PCR; TCRdb keeps only in-frame clonotypes and omits some of them. This sample has 450,000 or so clones, with 80% to 90% found just once. The sequenced sample was peripheral blood. Every receptor here comes from a man between 18 and 29 years old with COVID-19, enrolled during active disease. Each CDR3 is given with its conserved first and last residue. A D gene is named only where the DNA matches it firmly. A clone size is listed for some rows: how often the clone was seen (once, few, many), or a class if it is expanded.

NA | TRBJ2-1 | NA | TRBV5-1 | CASSSSAGGYNEQFF | TGCGCCAGCAGCTCGAGCGCAGGAGGCTACAATGAGCAGTTCTTC
NA | TRBJ2-1 | TRBD2 | TRBV25-1 | CASSIAGNYNEQFF | TGTGCCAGCAGTATAGCGGGGAACTACAATGAGCAGTTCTTC
NA | TRBJ2-5 | NA | TRBV5-1 | CASSLAFRRETQYF | TGCGCCAGCAGCTTGGCCTTCAGGAGGGAGACCCAGTACTTC
NA | TRBJ2-7 | TRBD1 | TRBV5-1 | CASSLDSRTGGSYEQYF | TGCGCCAGCAGCTTGGATTCAAGGACAGGGGGCTCCTACGAGCAGTACTTC
once | TRBJ2-4 | NA | TRBV12-5 | CASGFGTPLTKNIQYF | TGTGCTAGTGGTTTTGGGACTCCACTTACCAAAAACATTCAGTACTTC
NA | TRBJ1-1 | NA | TRBV6-5 | CASSYLANTEAFF | TGTGCCAGCAGTTATTTGGCGAACACTGAAGCTTTCTTT
NA | TRBJ2-2 | TRBD2 | TRBV19 | CASRASGRPGELFF | TGTGCCAGTAGAGCTAGCGGGAGGCCCGGGGAGCTGTTTTTT
NA | TRBJ1-2 | NA | TRBV30 | CAWTGQINYGYTF | TGTGCCTGGACCGGACAGATAAACTATGGCTACACCTTC
NA | TRBJ2-5 | TRBD1 | TRBV5-1 | CASTTRRGTGVKQETQYF | TGCGCCAGCACCACCCGGCGGGGGACAGGGGTTAAACAAGAGACCCAGTACTTC
NA | TRBJ2-3 | NA | TRBV9 | CASSINQGFTDTQYF | TGTGCCAGCAGCATAAATCAGGGATTCACAGATACGCAGTATTTT
once | TRBJ1-2 | NA | TRBV13 | CASSGSGENYGYTF | TGTGCCAGCAGCGGGTCAGGGGAGAACTATGGCTACACCTTC
once | TRBJ1-3 | NA | TRBV6-5 | CASSYSTVSGNTIYF | TGTGCCAGCAGTTACTCGACAGTATCTGGAAACACCATATATTTT
once | TRBJ1-6 | NA | TRBV1 | CTSRTDRSSYNSPLHF | TGCACCAGCAGAACGGACAGGAGCTCCTATAATTCACCCCTCCACTTT
NA | TRBJ2-7 | TRBD1 | TRBV4-1 | CASSQQTGSSYEQYF | TGCGCCAGCAGCCAACAGACAGGGAGCTCCTACGAGCAGTACTTC
once | TRBJ1-4 | TRBD1 | TRBV7-9 | CASSFTTGQNEKLFF | TGTGCCAGCAGCTTTACGACAGGGCAGAATGAAAAACTGTTTTTT
few | TRBJ1-5 | NA | TRBV5-5 | CASSLAGYQPQHF | TGTGCCAGCAGCTTGGCAGGGTACCAGCCCCAGCATTTT
NA | TRBJ2-7 | NA | TRBV6-6 | CASSQQGAHEQYF | TGTGCCAGCAGCCAACAGGGTGCCCACGAGCAGTACTTC
NA | TRBJ1-2 | NA | TRBV19 | CASSREGGYTF | TGTGCCAGTAGCCGGGAGGGTGGCTACACCTTC
NA | TRBJ2-6 | NA | TRBV5-1 | CASSSGLFSGANVLTF | TGCGCCAGCAGCTCGGGGTTATTCTCTGGGGCCAACGTCCTGACTTTC
NA | TRBJ1-1 | NA | TRBV7-8 | CASSLGLFLNTEAFF | TGTGCCAGCAGCTTAGGACTGTTCCTGAACACTGAAGCTTTCTTT
NA | TRBJ1-3 | NA | TRBV7-9 | CASSWIRGISGNTIYF | TGTGCCAGCAGCTGGATAAGGGGAATATCTGGAAACACCATATATTTT
NA | TRBJ2-3 | NA | TRBV7-6 | CASSPLGGSLDTQYF | TGTGCCAGCAGCCCCCTGGGGGGTAGCTTAGATACGCAGTATTTT
NA | TRBJ2-3 | NA | TRBV18 | CASSLGIMSGTDTQYF | TGTGCCAGCTCACTGGGCATCATGAGTGGAACAGATACGCAGTATTTT
NA | TRBJ2-7 | NA | TRBV7-9 | CASSPQGLSYEQYF | TGTGCCAGCAGCCCCCAAGGACTTTCATACGAGCAGTACTTC
NA | TRBJ2-7 | NA | TRBV29-1 | CSVDVGAYEQYF | TGCAGCGTTGACGTAGGAGCGTACGAGCAGTACTTC
NA | TRBJ2-1 | NA | TRBV12-3/TRBV12-4 | CASTLAHADPPFF | TGTGCCAGCACCCTAGCCCACGCGGATCCACCGTTCTTC
few | TRBJ2-4 | TRBD2 | TRBV10-1 | CASKPPAGLAKNIQYF | TGCGCCAGCAAGCCCCCAGCGGGGTTAGCCAAAAACATTCAGTACTTC